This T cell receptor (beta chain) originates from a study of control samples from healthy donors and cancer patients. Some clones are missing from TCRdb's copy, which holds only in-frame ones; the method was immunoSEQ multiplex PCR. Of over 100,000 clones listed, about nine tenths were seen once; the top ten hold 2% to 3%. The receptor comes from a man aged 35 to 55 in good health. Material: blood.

The CDR3 here is CASSQRSGGSREQYF. The CDR3 bases are TGTGCCAGCAGCCAGAGAAGCGGGGGGTCTCGCGAGCAGTACTTC. This chain uses TRBV3-1 (or the pseudogene TRBV3-2) with TRBJ2-7, with 9 positions matching TRBD2. This CDR3 spans 15 amino acids. V gave up 3 bases and J gave up 6 bases; unmatched junction bases: 9. Germline V gene sequence: CDR1 LGHDT, CDR2 YNNKEL (reference sequence).